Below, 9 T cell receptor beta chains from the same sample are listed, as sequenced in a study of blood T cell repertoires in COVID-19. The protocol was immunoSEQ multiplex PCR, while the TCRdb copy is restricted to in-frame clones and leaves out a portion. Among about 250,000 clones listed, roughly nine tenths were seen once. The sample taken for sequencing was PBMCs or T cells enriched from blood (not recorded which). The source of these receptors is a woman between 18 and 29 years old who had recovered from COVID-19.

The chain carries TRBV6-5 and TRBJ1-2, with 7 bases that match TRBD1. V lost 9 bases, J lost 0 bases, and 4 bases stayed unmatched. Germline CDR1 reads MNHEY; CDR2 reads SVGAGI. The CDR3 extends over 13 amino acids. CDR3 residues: CASSTGANYGYTF. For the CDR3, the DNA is TGTGCCAGTAGTACAGGGGCTAACTATGGCTACACCTTC.

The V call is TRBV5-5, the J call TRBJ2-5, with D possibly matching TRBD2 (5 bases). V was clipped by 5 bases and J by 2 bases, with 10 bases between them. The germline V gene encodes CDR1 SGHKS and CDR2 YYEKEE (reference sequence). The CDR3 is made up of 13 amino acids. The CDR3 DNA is TGTGCCAGCAGTACAACTAGGCAAGAGACCCAGTACTTC. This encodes CASSTTRQETQYF.

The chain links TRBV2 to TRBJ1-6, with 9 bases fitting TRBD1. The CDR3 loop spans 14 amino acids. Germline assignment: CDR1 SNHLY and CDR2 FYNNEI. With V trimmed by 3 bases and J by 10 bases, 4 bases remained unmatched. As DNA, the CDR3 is TGTGCCAGCAGTGAGGGGACAGGGCCCTCACCCCTCCACTTT. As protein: CASSEGTGPSPLHF.

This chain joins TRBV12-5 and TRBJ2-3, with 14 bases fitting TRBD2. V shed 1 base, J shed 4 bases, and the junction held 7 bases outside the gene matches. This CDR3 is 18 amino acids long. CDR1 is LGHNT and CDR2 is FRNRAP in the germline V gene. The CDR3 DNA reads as TGTGCTAGTGGTTTGGCGGAGACTAGCGGGGGGGTCTCAGATACGCAGTATTTT. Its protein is CASGLAETSGGVSDTQYF.

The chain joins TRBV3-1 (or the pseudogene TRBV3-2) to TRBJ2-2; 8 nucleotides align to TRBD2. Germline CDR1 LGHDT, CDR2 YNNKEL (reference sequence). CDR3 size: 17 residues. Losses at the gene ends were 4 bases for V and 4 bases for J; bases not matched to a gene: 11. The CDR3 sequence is CASSPNPGGMATGELFF. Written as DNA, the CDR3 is TGTGCCAGCAGCCCCAACCCGGGGGGGATGGCCACCGGGGAGCTGTTTTTT.

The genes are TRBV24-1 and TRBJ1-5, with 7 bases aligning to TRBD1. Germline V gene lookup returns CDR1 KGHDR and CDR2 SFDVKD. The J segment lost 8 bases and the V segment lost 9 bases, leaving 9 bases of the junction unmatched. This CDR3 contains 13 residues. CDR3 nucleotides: TGTGCCACCTGGGACAGCCGGTATGAGCCCCAGCATTTT. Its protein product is CATWDSRYEPQHF.

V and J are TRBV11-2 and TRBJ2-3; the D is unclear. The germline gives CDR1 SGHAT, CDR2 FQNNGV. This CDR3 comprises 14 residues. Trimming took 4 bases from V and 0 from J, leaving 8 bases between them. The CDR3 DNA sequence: TGTGCCAGCAGCTCCACTGGTAGCACAGATACGCAGTATTTT. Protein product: CASSSTGSTDTQYF.

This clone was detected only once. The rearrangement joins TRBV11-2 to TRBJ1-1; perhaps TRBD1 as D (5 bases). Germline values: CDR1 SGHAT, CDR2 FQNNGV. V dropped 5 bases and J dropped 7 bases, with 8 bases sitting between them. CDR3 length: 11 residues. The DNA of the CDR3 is TGTGCCAGCAGCGGGACTCTTGAAGCTTTCTTT. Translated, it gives CASSGTLEAFF.

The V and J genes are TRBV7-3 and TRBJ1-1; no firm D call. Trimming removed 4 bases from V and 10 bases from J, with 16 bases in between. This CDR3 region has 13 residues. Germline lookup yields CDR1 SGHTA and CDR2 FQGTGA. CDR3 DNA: TGTGCCAGCAGCTCGTCGCCTTCCTCAGGAGCTTTCTTT. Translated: CASSSSPSSGAFF.